This T cell receptor beta chain was observed in a study of T-cell reconstitution after alpha-beta-depleted transplantation in children. A library of TCRbeta sequences, prepared with unique molecular identifiers, was generated. TCRdb passed the PCR reads through MiXCR, listing each CDR3 protein once. The repertoire holds approximately 640,000 distinct CDR3 sequences, approximately 15% seen once, with under 1.2% in the top ten. Trimming stripped 3 bases from V and 1 base from J, with 6 bases between. CDR1 KGHDR and CDR2 SFDVKD come from the germline V gene. This CDR3 region has 14 residues. The material sequenced was PBMCs from the stem cell graft donor, taken from the stem cell graft. The TCR originated in a human donor who donated a stem cell graft to a child with acute myeloid leukemia. The chain carries TRBV24-1 and TRBJ2-1; D ambiguous. The CDR3 reads CATSDRLSYNEQFF. The CDR3 region has the DNA TGTGCCACCAGTGATAGGCTGTCCTACAATGAGCAGTTCTTC.